This TCR beta chain was retrieved from a study of T cell repertoires in cytomegalovirus infection. Each CDR3 protein is one row after TCRdb ran MiXCR on the reads. The sample lists about 900,000 distinct CDR3 sequences; around 31% were seen once. With 8 bases removed from V and 2 bases from J, the gap between germline ends came to 9 bases. The length of the CDR3 is 12 residues. Per the germline V gene, CDR1 is ENHRY and CDR2 is SYGVKD. With regard to this clonotype: Its specificity is not known.

This specimen consisted of cultured CD8+ T cells from PBMCs, obtained from culture after CMV antigen stimulation. The clonotype comes from a human donor in good health (CMV status not recorded). Some clones in this sample may be carry-over from other donors' samples. The genes are TRBV10-3 and TRBJ1-1; possible D gene TRBD1, 5 bases. CDR3: CAIGGSNTEAFF. The CDR3 nucleotides are TGTGCCATCGGGGGGTCCAACACTGAAGCTTTCTTT.